This passage covers 32 T cell receptor beta chains from one sample sequenced in a study of blood T cell repertoires in COVID-19. Method: immunoSEQ multiplex PCR; TCRdb's copy keeps in-frame clones and lacks some. The sample has over 150,000 clones, approximately 80% seen once. Sequences were obtained from peripheral blood. Receptor source: a woman aged 60-70 years with COVID-19, enrolled during active disease.

The CDR3 DNA reads as TGTGCCATCAGTGAGCTTGGAGGGGAAGGTGAAAAACTGTTTTTT. The encoded protein is CAISELGGEGEKLFF. The chain recombines TRBV10-3 with TRBJ1-4; weak D call: TRBD1 (5 bases). V was shortened by 2 bases and J by 7 bases, with 14 bases between the two germline ends. This CDR3 is built from 15 residues. CDR1 is ENHRY, CDR2 SYGVKD, per germline.

This rearrangement joins TRBV25-1 to TRBJ1-5, with TRBD1 as a possible D gene (5 bases). CDR1 is MGHDK, CDR2 SYGVNS, per germline. Trimming cost V 3 bases and J 2 bases, with 11 bases left between them. CDR3 length: 15 amino acids. CDR3 loop: CASSDQSRGNQPQHF. CDR3 bases: TGTGCCAGCAGTGATCAGAGCAGGGGCAATCAGCCCCAGCATTTT.

The CDR3 coding sequence is TGCAGTGCCCACTACAGGGAATCGCAGTATTTT. This encodes CSAHYRESQYF. The chain links TRBV20-1 to TRBJ2-3; the D gene is possibly TRBD1 (6 bases). The CDR3 is 11 residues long. Trimming left V 6 bases short and J 10 bases short, with 14 bases between. The germline V gene encodes CDR1 DFQATT and CDR2 SNEGSKA (reference sequence).

V usage is TRBV4-2 and J usage is TRBJ2-3; the D is unclear. Trimming cost V 0 bases and J 1 base, with 5 bases left between them. CDR1 and CDR2 (germline): LGHNA, YNFKEQ. The CDR3 runs to 14 residues. The CDR3 sequence: CASSQEQGTDTQYF. The CDR3 nucleotides read TGTGCCAGCAGCCAAGAACAAGGCACAGATACGCAGTATTTT.

For this clone: Mismatch with germline at one junction end may stem from a read error. The genes are TRBV7-7 and TRBJ2-1, with TRBD2 identical over 9 bases. Per germline, CDR1 SSHAT and CDR2 FNYEAQ (reference sequence). This CDR3 is 18 amino acids long. CDR3 in amino acids: CASSSTSGGRDSYNEQFF. The CDR3 region has the DNA TGTGCTAGCAGCTCGACTTCTGGCGGGAGGGATTCATACAATGAGCAGTTCTTC.

The J gene is TRBJ2-7, the V gene TRBV19; 9 positions match TRBD1. CDR1 LNHDA and CDR2 SQIVND come from the germline V gene (reference sequence). J lost 3 bases, V lost 5 bases, and 8 bases had no gene match. The CDR3 is 15 amino acids. The CDR3 reads CASSERGTGRYEQYF. The CDR3 bases are TGTGCCAGTAGTGAGCGCGGGACAGGGCGCTACGAGCAGTACTTC.

The chain recombines TRBV24-1 with TRBJ2-2; TRBD2 aligns across 7 bases. The germline CDR1 and CDR2 sequences are KGHDR and SFDVKD. The ends lost 4 bases at V and 6 bases at J; junction bases unmatched: 4. This CDR3 spans 14 amino acids. The CDR3 here is CATSERGRAGELFF. The CDR3, as DNA: TGTGCCACCAGTGAAAGAGGGAGGGCCGGGGAGCTGTTTTTT.

V and J are TRBV18 and TRBJ1-5; a possible D gene is TRBD1 (6 bases). Germline V gene data show CDR1 as KGHSH and CDR2 as LQKENI. There are 15 residues in the CDR3. V was shortened by 4 bases and J by 2 bases, with 12 bases between the two germline ends. In nucleotides, the CDR3 is TGTGCCAGCTCACTTGGGAGACAGGGCAATCAGCCCCAGCATTTT. This translates into CASSLGRQGNQPQHF.

The chain links TRBV19 to TRBJ1-5, with TRBD1 matching 7 bases. V trimming: 6 bases; J trimming: 5 bases; junction bases outside the gene matches: 10. Germline CDR1 LNHDA, CDR2 SQIVND (reference sequence). The CDR3 has 15 residues. DNA for the CDR3: TGTGCCAGTAGCCTAAGGGGGCTAGGGCATCAGCCCCAGCATTTT. Translated: CASSLRGLGHQPQHF.

The chain combines TRBV19 with TRBJ1-4, with D possibly TRBD1 on 6 matching bases. The CDR3 covers 13 residues. V gave up 10 bases and J gave up 8 bases, with 17 bases separating them. Per the germline V gene, CDR1 is LNHDA and CDR2 is SQIVND (reference sequence). CDR3 DNA sequence: TGTGCCACTCACAGGGATTCTGAAGAAAAACTGTTTTTT. Its translation is CATHRDSEEKLFF.

This chain joins TRBV5-1 and TRBJ1-3; TRBD1 aligns across 7 bases. This CDR3 region has 15 residues. After removal of 2 bases from V and 2 bases from J, the junction contained 4 bases not matched to a gene. The germline V gene has CDR1 SGHRS and CDR2 YFSETQ. The CDR3 DNA reads TGCGCCAGCAGCTTAACAGGGGACCCTGGAAACACCATATATTTT. Its protein product is CASSLTGDPGNTIYF.

V gene TRBV30 combines with J gene TRBJ1-4; D is undetermined. Germline CDR1 GTSNPN, CDR2 SVGIG (reference sequence). This CDR3 comprises 13 residues. V lost 2 bases to trimming and J lost 4 bases, with 8 bases between them. CDR3 DNA sequence: TGTGCCTGGAGTCAACAGCTTAATGAAAAACTGTTTTTT. It specifies CAWSQQLNEKLFF.

V gene TRBV6-5 combines with J gene TRBJ2-7, with D perhaps TRBD2 (6 bases). This CDR3 comprises 15 residues. V lost 5 bases, J lost 2 bases, and 16 bases lay in between. From germline, CDR1 is MNHEY and CDR2 SVGAGI. The CDR3 DNA reads as TGTGCCAGCAGTCTAGGGGCGTCGGGGGCCTACGAGCAGTACTTC. Residues: CASSLGASGAYEQYF.

The chain links TRBV27 to TRBJ1-1, with a weak D call TRBD1 (5 bases). The CDR3 extends over 14 amino acids. Germline V lookup: CDR1 MNHEY, CDR2 SMNVEV (reference sequence). Trimming took 3 bases from V and 0 from J, leaving 8 bases between them. The CDR3 coding sequence is TGTGCCAGCAGTTTCGGGGGGATGAACACTGAAGCTTTCTTT. Residues: CASSFGGMNTEAFF.

The CDR3 protein is CASSYSGGVNEKLFF. The CDR3 region has the DNA TGTGCCAGCAGTTACTCGGGCGGGGTTAACGAAAAACTGTTTTTT. The V gene is TRBV6-5, the J gene TRBJ1-4; D is uncertain. The CDR3 extends over 15 amino acids. CDR1 is MNHEY and CDR2 is SVGAGI in the germline V gene. V lost 0 bases to trimming and J lost 8 bases, with 13 bases between them.

Comment on this clone: This specimen includes other DNA sequences encoding the same CDR3. The chain uses TRBV2 and TRBJ2-7; 7 bases match TRBD1. Germline CDR1 is SNHLY and CDR2 is FYNNEI. With V trimmed by 6 bases and J by 12 bases, 14 bases remained unmatched. The CDR3 has 13 residues. DNA for the CDR3: TGTGCCAGCAGCGCACAAAGACAGGGTAAATTGTACGTC. This translates into CASSAQRQGKLYV.

The sample holds a few counts of this clone. The V and J genes are TRBV7-8 and TRBJ2-6; tentatively, D is TRBD1 (5 bases). V was shortened by 7 bases and J by 1 base, with 17 bases between the two germline ends. In germline, CDR1 is SGHVS, CDR2 FQNEAQ. This CDR3 has 17 residues. The CDR3 DNA reads as TGTGCCAGCACCCCAGGGCAGGGCTATTCTGGGGCCAACGTCCTGACTTTC. This sequence encodes CASTPGQGYSGANVLTF.

The V and J genes are TRBV10-2 and TRBJ2-1, with 7 bases identical to TRBD1. Trimming cost V 4 bases and J 9 bases; bases outside gene matches: 18. CDR1 and CDR2 from the germline V gene are WSHSY and SAAADI. CDR3 length: 17 residues. DNA for the CDR3: TGCGCCAGCAGTGGGCCCACAGGGCCGATGAAGGGGGCTGAGCAGTTCTTC. It encodes CASSGPTGPMKGAEQFF.

This chain connects TRBV5-1 to TRBJ2-2, with TRBD2 matching over 12 bases. The CDR3 is 16 amino acids. V lost 4 bases and J lost 7; bases outside the gene matches: 8. Germline CDR1 reads SGHRS; CDR2 reads YFSETQ. The CDR3 is CASSPPLAGGSGELFF. The CDR3, as DNA: TGCGCCAGCAGCCCACCCCTAGCGGGGGGGAGCGGGGAGCTGTTTTTT. The full variable domain, rest sourced from reference TRBV5-1 and TRBJ2-2, is KAGVTQTPRYLIKTRGQQVTLSCSPISGHRSVSWYQQTPGQGLQFLFEYFSETQRNKGNFPGRFSGRQFSNSRSEMNVSTLELGDSALYLCASSPPLAGGSGELFFGEGSRLTVL.

The chain joins TRBV19 to TRBJ1-4; D call uncertain. Per germline, CDR1 LNHDA and CDR2 SQIVND (reference sequence). Trimming took 2 bases from V and 6 from J, leaving 10 bases between them. The CDR3 extends over 14 amino acids. DNA for the CDR3: TGTGCCAGTAGTATATGGCCCCCATATGAAAAACTGTTTTTT. Its translation: CASSIWPPYEKLFF.

The chain carries TRBV10-3 and TRBJ1-2; D is perhaps TRBD1 (6 bases). The CDR3 is made up of 15 amino acids. The V and J ends lost 7 bases and 2 bases respectively, with 17 bases between them. Germline-derived CDR1 and CDR2 are ENHRY and SYGVKD. Here the CDR3 DNA reads TGTGCCATCACCCTAGGCAGGACAGAGAACTATGGCTACACCTTC. It specifies CAITLGRTENYGYTF.

This clone appeared a few times. The CDR3 sequence is CASSSRREARAYGYTF. CDR3 nucleotide sequence: TGTGCCAGCAGTTCCCGGAGAGAAGCGCGAGCCTATGGCTACACCTTC. The gene calls are TRBV6-6 and TRBJ1-2; D gene ambiguous. Looked up from germline, CDR1 is MNHNY and CDR2 is SVGAGI (reference sequence). The CDR3 spans 16 residues. Trimming pared 4 bases from V and 4 bases from J, leaving 19 bases between.

This clone was seen only a few times. The chain recombines TRBV5-4 with TRBJ1-2, with D tentatively TRBD1 (6 bases). CDR3 length: 13 residues. Per germline, CDR1 SGHNT and CDR2 YYREEE (reference sequence). The V end lost 4 bases, the J end lost 6 bases, and 13 bases lay between the germline ends. Here the CDR3 DNA reads TGTGCCAGCAGCCCCCGGGACATGCATGGCTACACCTTC. Translating it yields CASSPRDMHGYTF.

This chain joins TRBV29-1 and TRBJ1-1; no clear D. The CDR3 totals 13 residues. CDR1 SQVTM and CDR2 ANQGSEA come from the germline V gene. V was pared by 7 bases and J by 0 bases, with 12 bases between. CDR3 protein: CSAATGMNTEAFF. The CDR3, as DNA: TGCAGCGCCGCGACCGGGATGAACACTGAAGCTTTCTTT. The full variable domain, in which reference TRBV29-1 and TRBJ1-1 provide the parts outside the CDR3, is SAVISQKPSRDICQRGTSLTIQCQVDSQVTMMFWYRQQPGQSLTLIATANQGSEATYESGFVIDKFPISRPNLTFSTLTVSNMSPEDSSIYLCSAATGMNTEAFFGQGTRLTVV.

The V call is TRBV6-6, the J call TRBJ2-1; 11 nucleotides line up with TRBD2. The germline V gene has CDR1 MNHNY and CDR2 SVGAGI (reference sequence). The CDR3 totals 16 residues. The J segment lost 5 bases and the V segment lost 5 bases, leaving 8 bases of the junction unmatched. The DNA for the CDR3 is TGTGCCAGCAGTCACCCCGGGACTAGCGGAAACAATGAGCAGTTCTTC. Amino acid sequence: CASSHPGTSGNNEQFF.

V gene TRBV11-2 combines with J gene TRBJ1-1; maybe TRBD1 (5 bases). This CDR3 is 13 amino acids long. V shed 10 bases and J shed 4 bases, with 16 bases lying between them. The germline CDR1 and CDR2 sequences are SGHAT and FQNNGV. CDR3 coding DNA: TGTGCCACCCATAAGGCCGGGGGCACTGAAGCTTTCTTT. It encodes CATHKAGGTEAFF.

The chain is built from TRBV5-6 and TRBJ2-1, with D tentatively TRBD1 (5 bases). This CDR3 contains 16 residues. V was shortened by 0 bases and J by 3 bases, with 13 bases between the two germline ends. Germline CDR1 reads SGHDT; CDR2 reads YYEEEE. The CDR3 region is CASSLAQGVGYNEQFF. The DNA of the CDR3 is TGTGCCAGCAGCTTGGCCCAGGGCGTTGGCTACAATGAGCAGTTCTTC.

This chain links TRBV7-8 with TRBJ2-7; tentative D call: TRBD1 (6 bases). Germline assignment: CDR1 SGHVS and CDR2 FQNEAQ. V was shortened by 2 bases and J by 2 bases, with 16 bases between the two germline ends. The CDR3 spans 16 residues. The CDR3 is CASSLRIPDRTYEQYF. CDR3 in DNA: TGTGCCAGCAGCTTAAGAATTCCTGACAGGACCTACGAGCAGTACTTC.

Written as DNA, the CDR3 is TGCGCCAGCAGCTACGGACAGGGGCAACAGACCCAGTACTTC. The encoded protein is CASSYGQGQQTQYF. This sequence joins TRBV5-1 and TRBJ2-5; 9 bases match TRBD1. The CDR3 extends over 14 amino acids. Per germline, CDR1 SGHRS and CDR2 YFSETQ. V shed 3 bases, J shed 6 bases, and the junction held 6 bases outside the gene matches.

This sequence joins TRBV19 and TRBJ2-3; 8 bases match TRBD1. J was trimmed by 4 bases and V by 6 bases; bases with no gene match: 9. Germline V gene sequence: CDR1 LNHDA, CDR2 SQIVND (reference sequence). This CDR3 is built from 15 residues. Here the CDR3 DNA reads TGTGCCAGTAGGGAGAGACAGGGGTCCCCAGATACGCAGTATTTT. Translated, it gives CASRERQGSPDTQYF. Supplemented by reference TRBV19 and TRBJ2-3, the full variable domain reads DGGITQSPKYLFRKEGQNVTLSCEQNLNHDAMYWYRQDPGQGLRLIYYSQIVNDFQKGDIAEGYSVSREKKESFPLTVTSAQKNPTAFYLCASRERQGSPDTQYFGPGTRLTVL.

The V call is TRBV15, the J call TRBJ1-1; 9 nucleotides line up with TRBD1. V lost 2 bases, J lost 3 bases, and 7 bases stayed unmatched. CDR1 and CDR2 (germline): LNHNV, YYDKDF (reference sequence). The CDR3 runs to 16 residues. CDR3 sequence reads: CATSRTRRQGDTEAFF. As DNA, the CDR3 is TGTGCCACCAGCAGAACCCGAAGACAGGGGGACACTGAAGCTTTCTTT.

The genes are TRBV9 and TRBJ1-4; D not certain. Germline V lookup: CDR1 SGDLS, CDR2 YYNGEE. The CDR3 loop spans 13 amino acids. V lost 0 bases and J 5 bases, leaving 5 bases between the germline ends. The CDR3 bases are TGTGCCAGCAGCGTAGGTGGCAATGAAAAACTGTTTTTT. Its protein is CASSVGGNEKLFF.